The 23 T cell receptor beta chains below come from one sample, sequenced in a study of blood T cell repertoires in COVID-19. Sequencing was performed with immunoSEQ multiplex PCR; in TCRdb, only in-frame clones are kept and a portion is missing. The sample lists around 100,000 clones, just under 85% occurring once. Sequenced: peripheral blood. Receptor source: an elderly woman with active or convalescent COVID-19.

This clone was recorded once. The V gene is TRBV7-2, the J gene TRBJ1-6; a possible D gene is TRBD1 (6 bases). In germline, CDR1 is SGHTA, CDR2 FQGNSA. This CDR3 spans 15 amino acids. V lost 3 bases and J 6 bases, leaving 12 bases between the germline ends. In DNA form, the CDR3 reads TGTGCCAGCAGCTTTTTACAGGGTTCTAATTCACCCCTCCACTTT. This sequence encodes CASSFLQGSNSPLHF.

This clone has more than one count but fewer than ten. The CDR3 region is CASSRSGLGVNEQYF. The CDR3 bases are TGTGCCAGCAGCCGCAGCGGACTAGGGGTCAACGAGCAGTACTTC. The chain uses TRBV7-3 and TRBJ2-7; 7 bases fit TRBD2. Per the germline V gene, CDR1 is SGHTA and CDR2 is FQGTGA. This CDR3 has 15 residues. The V and J ends lost 5 bases and 5 bases, in that order; junction bases with no gene match: 12. The variable domain in full, completed from reference TRBV7-3 and TRBJ2-7, reads GAGVSQTPSNKVTEKGKYVELRCDPISGHTALYWYRQSLGQGPEFLIYFQGTGAADDSGLPNDRFFAVRPEGSVSTLKIQRTERGDSAVYLCASSRSGLGVNEQYFGPGTRLTVT.

This clone was observed a single time. This chain links TRBV29-1 with TRBJ1-2; 9 nucleotides match TRBD1. This CDR3 region has 16 residues. CDR1 and CDR2 from the germline V gene are SQVTM and ANQGSEA. The trim removed 6 bases at V and 1 base at J, leaving 12 bases unmatched. CDR3 sequence: CSVLPGQGVFNYGYTF. In DNA form, the CDR3 reads TGCAGCGTCCTTCCGGGACAGGGTGTATTTAACTATGGCTACACCTTC.

The chain joins TRBV19 to TRBJ1-1; 7 bases match TRBD1. Germline assignment: CDR1 LNHDA and CDR2 SQIVND (reference sequence). V gave up 5 bases and J gave up 4 bases; unmatched junction bases: 7. The CDR3 is made up of 14 amino acids. The CDR3 DNA sequence: TGTGCCAGTAGTTCCCGGACAGGACTCACTGAAGCTTTCTTT. This gives the protein CASSSRTGLTEAFF.

The chain has TRBV30 and TRBJ1-2, with TRBD1 identical over 8 bases. Trimming cost V 0 bases and J 7 bases; bases outside gene matches: 13. This CDR3 spans 16 amino acids. Germline V lookup: CDR1 GTSNPN, CDR2 SVGIG (reference sequence). CDR3 sequence reads: CAWSVPHQGARSGYTF. The CDR3 nucleotides read TGTGCCTGGAGTGTACCTCACCAGGGGGCGAGGTCTGGCTACACCTTC.

The gene calls are TRBV10-3 and TRBJ1-2; the match to TRBD1 covers 8 bases. CDR3 length: 15 amino acids. V trimming: 0 bases; J trimming: 4 bases; junction bases outside the gene matches: 4. Germline assignment: CDR1 ENHRY and CDR2 SYGVKD. This CDR3 reads CAISESDRGGYGYTF. The DNA of the CDR3 is TGTGCCATCAGTGAGTCCGACAGGGGTGGCTATGGCTACACCTTC.

The gene calls are TRBV9 and TRBJ1-2; 8 bases are shared with TRBD1. The CDR3 is made up of 16 amino acids. V was pared by 3 bases and J by 2 bases, with 9 bases of the junction left unmatched. CDR1 and CDR2 from the germline V gene are SGDLS and YYNGEE. The CDR3 bases are TGTGCCAGCAGCGAGGGGGACAGGTATCAGAACTATGGCTACACCTTC. As protein: CASSEGDRYQNYGYTF. Full variable domain (rest looked up from reference TRBV9 and TRBJ1-2): DSGVTQTPKHLITATGQRVTLRCSPRSGDLSVYWYQQSLDQGLQFLIQYYNGEERAKGNILERFSAQQFPDLHSELNLSSLELGDSALYFCASSEGDRYQNYGYTFGSGTRLTVV.

The chain carries TRBV5-1 and TRBJ2-1; tentatively, D is TRBD1 (7 bases). The germline V and J ends were trimmed by 4 bases and 0 bases, with 14 bases remaining between them. Germline V gene data show CDR1 as SGHRS and CDR2 as YFSETQ. There are 16 residues in the CDR3. CDR3 nucleotides: TGCGCCAGCAGCCCTAGACAGGGAGGCTCCTACAATGAGCAGTTCTTC. Translation: CASSPRQGGSYNEQFF.

This clone was recorded a few times. The V call is TRBV6-5, the J call TRBJ1-2, with D unclear. The germline V gene encodes CDR1 MNHEY and CDR2 SVGAGI. The CDR3 totals 10 residues. The V and J ends lost 10 bases and 10 bases respectively, with 13 bases between them. The CDR3 sequence is CATGADIYTF. As DNA, the CDR3 is TGTGCCACCGGAGCGGATATCTACACCTTC.

DNA for the CDR3: TGTGCCAGCAGTTTCCCGGAGACAGGGTCTGGCAATCAGCCCCAGCATTTT. Its translation: CASSFPETGSGNQPQHF. V and J are TRBV27 and TRBJ1-5; 7 bases are shared with TRBD1. V lost 3 bases and J lost 2; bases outside the gene matches: 10. This CDR3 has 17 amino acids. The germline CDR1 and CDR2 sequences are MNHEY and SMNVEV (reference sequence).

Here the CDR3 reads CASSRQGGEKLFF. CDR3 nucleotide sequence: TGCGCCAGCAGTCGGCAGGGTGGGGAAAAACTGTTTTTT. The V and J genes are TRBV10-2 and TRBJ1-4; weak D call: TRBD1 (5 bases). Trimming took 5 bases from V and 8 from J, leaving 12 bases between them. CDR3 size: 13 residues. The germline gives CDR1 WSHSY, CDR2 SAAADI.

The V call is TRBV30, the J call TRBJ1-5, with a tentative D call TRBD1 (5 bases). V gave up 1 base and J gave up 1 base, with 8 bases separating them. In germline, CDR1 is GTSNPN, CDR2 SVGIG (reference sequence). CDR3 length: 14 residues. CDR3 sequence (DNA): TGTGCCTGGAGTGGGGGGGAGAGCAATCAGCCCCAGCATTTT. Encoded protein: CAWSGGESNQPQHF.

This clone occurred once. The chain uses TRBV2 and TRBJ1-5; D gene ambiguous. This CDR3 has 15 residues. V was pared by 4 bases and J by 0 bases, with 10 bases between. Germline lookup yields CDR1 SNHLY and CDR2 FYNNEI. The CDR3: CASSVRQNSNQPQHF. CDR3 DNA sequence: TGTGCCAGCAGTGTCAGGCAGAATAGCAATCAGCCCCAGCATTTT.

V is TRBV6-6 and J is TRBJ2-3; D is possibly TRBD2 (6 bases). Germline CDR1 reads MNHNY; CDR2 reads SVGAGI (reference sequence). V lost 5 bases, J lost 8 bases, and 14 bases lay in between. CDR3 length: 13 amino acids. CDR3: CASSQRLEGTQYF. CDR3 DNA: TGTGCCAGCAGTCAGAGACTAGAAGGTACGCAGTATTTT.

The chain uses TRBV2 and TRBJ1-5; weak D call: TRBD1 (6 bases). The CDR3 extends over 16 amino acids. Per germline, CDR1 SNHLY and CDR2 FYNNEI. Deletions cut 3 bases from V and 0 bases from J, with 12 bases between. CDR3 nucleotide sequence: TGTGCCAGCAGTGACAGGGGCGGATATAGCAATCAGCCCCAGCATTTT. This encodes CASSDRGGYSNQPQHF. Full variable domain (remainder filled in from reference TRBV2 and TRBJ1-5): EPEVTQTPSHQVTQMGQEVILRCVPISNHLYFYWYRQILGQKVEFLVSFYNNEISEKSEIFDDQFSVERPDGSNFTLKIRSTKLEDSAMYFCASSDRGGYSNQPQHFGDGTRLSIL.

The chain has TRBV28 and TRBJ1-1; no firm D call. V was pared by 7 bases and J by 3 bases, with 12 bases between. The CDR3 runs to 13 residues. Germline CDR1 and CDR2: MDHEN and SYDVKM. The CDR3 sequence is CASTPQLDTEAFF. The DNA for the CDR3 is TGTGCCAGCACCCCTCAACTTGACACTGAAGCTTTCTTT.

This chain links TRBV30 with TRBJ1-1; D might be TRBD1 (5 bases). With 5 bases removed from V and 5 bases from J, the gap between germline ends came to 9 bases. Germline V gene lookup returns CDR1 GTSNPN and CDR2 SVGIG (reference sequence). The CDR3 totals 11 residues. The CDR3 is CAWAGKTEAFF. In DNA form, the CDR3 reads TGTGCCTGGGCAGGGAAGACTGAAGCTTTCTTT.

The gene calls are TRBV9 and TRBJ2-3; TRBD2 agrees at 13 bases. The germline CDR1 and CDR2 sequences are SGDLS and YYNGEE. This CDR3 has 16 residues. Trimming cost V 4 bases and J 2 bases; bases outside gene matches: 4. The CDR3 loop reads CASSLGTSGTTDTQYF. The CDR3 region has the DNA TGTGCCAGCAGCCTTGGGACTAGCGGGACCACAGATACGCAGTATTTT.

In its sample, this clone was seen a few times. V is TRBV9 and J is TRBJ2-6, with 10 bases identical to TRBD1. There are 17 residues in the CDR3. Losses at the gene ends were 0 bases for V and 4 bases for J; bases not matched to a gene: 4. Germline-derived CDR1 and CDR2 are SGDLS and YYNGEE. The CDR3 loop is CASSVGGTGAGANVLTF. The CDR3 nucleotides are TGTGCCAGCAGCGTAGGTGGGACAGGGGCGGGGGCCAACGTCCTGACTTTC.

J is TRBJ2-1 and V is TRBV28, with 7 positions matching TRBD2. The CDR3 consists of 16 residues. With 7 bases clipped from V and 3 bases from J, the junction kept 12 bases outside the gene matches. Germline-derived CDR1 and CDR2 are MDHEN and SYDVKM. The CDR3 DNA is TGTGCCAGCATCCCATCGGGAGGTGGGAGCTACAATGAGCAGTTCTTC. Translation: CASIPSGGGSYNEQFF.

This sequence joins TRBV2 and TRBJ2-7, with 12 bases identical to TRBD2. The CDR3 is 14 residues long. The junction had 6 bases not matched to a gene; V was cut back by 6 bases and J by 6 bases. CDR1 is SNHLY, CDR2 FYNNEI, per germline. CDR3 in amino acids: CASRPGLAGAEQYF. CDR3 bases: TGTGCCAGCAGACCGGGACTAGCGGGCGCCGAGCAGTACTTC.

V and J are TRBV7-8 and TRBJ1-6; D gene ambiguous. The CDR3 length is 14 residues. Trimming pared 3 bases from V and 8 bases from J, leaving 11 bases between. Germline values: CDR1 SGHVS, CDR2 FQNEAQ. CDR3 residues: CASSLHEGYSPLHF. The DNA for the CDR3 is TGTGCCAGCAGCTTGCATGAGGGTTATTCACCCCTCCACTTT.

This chain uses TRBV3-1 (or the pseudogene TRBV3-2) with TRBJ2-7, with 11 nucleotides matching TRBD1. The CDR3 covers 14 residues. Looked up from germline, CDR1 is LGHDT and CDR2 is YNNKEL (reference sequence). V lost 3 bases, J lost 6 bases, and 4 bases stayed unmatched. CDR3 in amino acids: CASSHHGQGAEQYF. In DNA, the CDR3 is TGTGCCAGCAGCCATCACGGACAGGGGGCCGAGCAGTACTTC.